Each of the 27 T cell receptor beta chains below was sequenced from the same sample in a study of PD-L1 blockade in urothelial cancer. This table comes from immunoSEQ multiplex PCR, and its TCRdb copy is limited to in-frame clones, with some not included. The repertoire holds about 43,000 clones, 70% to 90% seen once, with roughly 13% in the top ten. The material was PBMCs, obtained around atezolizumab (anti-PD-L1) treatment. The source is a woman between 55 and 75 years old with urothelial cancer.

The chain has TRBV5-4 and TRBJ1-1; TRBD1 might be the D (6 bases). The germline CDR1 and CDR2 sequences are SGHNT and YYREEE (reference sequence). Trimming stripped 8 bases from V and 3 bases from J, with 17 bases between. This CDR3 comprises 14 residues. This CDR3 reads CASQNQGRDTEAFF. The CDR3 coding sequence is TGTGCCAGTCAAAATCAGGGGCGTGACACTGAAGCTTTCTTT.

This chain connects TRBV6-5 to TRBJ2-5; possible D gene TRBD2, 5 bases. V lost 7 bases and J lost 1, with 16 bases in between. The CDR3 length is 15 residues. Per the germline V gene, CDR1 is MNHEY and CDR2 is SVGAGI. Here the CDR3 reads CASIPRGFPQETQYF. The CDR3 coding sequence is TGTGCCAGCATCCCTCGGGGTTTCCCCCAAGAGACCCAGTACTTC.

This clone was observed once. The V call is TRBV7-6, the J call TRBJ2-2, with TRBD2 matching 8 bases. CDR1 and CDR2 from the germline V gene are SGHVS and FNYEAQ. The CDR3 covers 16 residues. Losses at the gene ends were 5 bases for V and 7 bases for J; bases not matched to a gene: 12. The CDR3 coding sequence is TGTGCCAGCAGCCTAGAGGCGGGAGGCCACGACGGGGAGCTGTTTTTT. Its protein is CASSLEAGGHDGELFF.

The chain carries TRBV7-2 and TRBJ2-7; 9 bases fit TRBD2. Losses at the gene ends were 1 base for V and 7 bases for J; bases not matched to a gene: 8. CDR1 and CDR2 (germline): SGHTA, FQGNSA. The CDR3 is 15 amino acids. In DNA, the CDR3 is TGTGCCAGCAGCTTAGTCGCGGGAGGGCCGAGAGAGCAGTACTTC. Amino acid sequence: CASSLVAGGPREQYF.

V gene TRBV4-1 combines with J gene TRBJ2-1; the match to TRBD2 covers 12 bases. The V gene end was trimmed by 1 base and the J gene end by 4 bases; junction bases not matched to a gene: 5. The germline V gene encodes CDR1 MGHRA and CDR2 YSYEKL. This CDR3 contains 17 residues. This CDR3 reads CASSQAWTSGNYNEQFF. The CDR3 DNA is TGCGCCAGCAGCCAAGCTTGGACTAGCGGGAATTACAATGAGCAGTTCTTC.

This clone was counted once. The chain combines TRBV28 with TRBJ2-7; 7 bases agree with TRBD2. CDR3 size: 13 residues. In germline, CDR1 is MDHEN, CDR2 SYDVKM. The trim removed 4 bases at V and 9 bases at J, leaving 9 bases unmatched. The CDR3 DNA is TGTGCCAGCAGTTCGGGACTACGAAACGGGCAGTACTTC. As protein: CASSSGLRNGQYF.

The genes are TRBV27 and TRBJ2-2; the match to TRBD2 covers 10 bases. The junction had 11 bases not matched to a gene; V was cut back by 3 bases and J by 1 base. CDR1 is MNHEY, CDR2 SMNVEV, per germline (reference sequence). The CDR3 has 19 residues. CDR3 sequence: CASSFKGLAGAVNTGELFF. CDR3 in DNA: TGTGCCAGCAGTTTTAAGGGGCTAGCGGGAGCCGTGAACACCGGGGAGCTGTTTTTT.

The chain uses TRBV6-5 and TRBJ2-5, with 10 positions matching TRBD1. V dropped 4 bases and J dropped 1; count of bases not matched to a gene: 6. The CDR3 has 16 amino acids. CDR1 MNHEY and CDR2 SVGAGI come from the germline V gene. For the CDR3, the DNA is TGTGCCAGCAGTTCCCCCGGGACAGGGGCCCAAGAGACCCAGTACTTC. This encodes CASSSPGTGAQETQYF.

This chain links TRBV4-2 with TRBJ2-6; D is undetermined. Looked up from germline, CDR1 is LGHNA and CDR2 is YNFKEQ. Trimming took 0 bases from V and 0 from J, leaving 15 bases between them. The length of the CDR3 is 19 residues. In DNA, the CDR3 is TGTGCCAGCAGCCAAGAATGCCTGTACTGTAGCTCTGGGGCCAACGTCCTGACTTTC. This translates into CASSQECLYCSSGANVLTF.

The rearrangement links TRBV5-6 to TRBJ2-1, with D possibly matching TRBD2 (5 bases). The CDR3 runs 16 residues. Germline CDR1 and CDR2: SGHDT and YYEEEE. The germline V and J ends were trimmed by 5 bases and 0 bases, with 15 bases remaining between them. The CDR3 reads CASRFISASSYNEQFF. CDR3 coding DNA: TGTGCCAGCAGGTTTATTAGCGCCAGCTCCTACAATGAGCAGTTCTTC.

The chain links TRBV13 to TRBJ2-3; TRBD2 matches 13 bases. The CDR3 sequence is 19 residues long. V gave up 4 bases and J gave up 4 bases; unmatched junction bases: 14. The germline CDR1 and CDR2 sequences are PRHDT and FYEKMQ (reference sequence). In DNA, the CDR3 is TGTGCCAGCAGCTGGGCCGGGACTAGCGGGATTCGGTCCCCAGATACGCAGTATTTT. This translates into CASSWAGTSGIRSPDTQYF.

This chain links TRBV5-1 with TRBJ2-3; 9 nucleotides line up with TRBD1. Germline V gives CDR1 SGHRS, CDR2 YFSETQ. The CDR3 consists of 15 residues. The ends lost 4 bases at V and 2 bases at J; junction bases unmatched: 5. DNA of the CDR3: TGCGCCAGCAGCCCCTGGGACAGGGCCACAGATACGCAGTATTTT. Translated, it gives CASSPWDRATDTQYF.

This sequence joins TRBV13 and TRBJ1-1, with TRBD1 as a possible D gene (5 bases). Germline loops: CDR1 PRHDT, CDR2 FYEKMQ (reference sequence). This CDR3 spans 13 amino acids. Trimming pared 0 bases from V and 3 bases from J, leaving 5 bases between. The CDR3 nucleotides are TGTGCCAGCAGCTTAGGAGGGGACACTGAAGCTTTCTTT. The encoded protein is CASSLGGDTEAFF.

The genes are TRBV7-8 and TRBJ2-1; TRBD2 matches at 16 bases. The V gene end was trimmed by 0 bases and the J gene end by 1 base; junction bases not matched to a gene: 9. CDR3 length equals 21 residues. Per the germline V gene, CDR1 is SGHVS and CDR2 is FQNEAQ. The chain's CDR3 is CASSLARGTSGREGSYNEQFF. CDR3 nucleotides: TGTGCCAGCAGCTTAGCCCGAGGGACTAGCGGGAGGGAGGGGTCCTACAATGAGCAGTTCTTC.

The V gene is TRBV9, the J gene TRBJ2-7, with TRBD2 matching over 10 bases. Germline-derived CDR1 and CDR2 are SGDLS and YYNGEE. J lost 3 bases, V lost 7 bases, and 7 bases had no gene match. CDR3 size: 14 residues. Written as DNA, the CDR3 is TGTGCCAGCGGCGGGGGGACTAGCGACTACGAGCAGTACTTC. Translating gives CASGGGTSDYEQYF.

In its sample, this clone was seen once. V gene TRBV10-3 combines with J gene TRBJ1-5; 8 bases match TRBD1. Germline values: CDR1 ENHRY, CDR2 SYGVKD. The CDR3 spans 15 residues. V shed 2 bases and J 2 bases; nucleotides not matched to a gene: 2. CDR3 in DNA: TGTGCCATCAGTGAGGGGACAGGAGGCAATCAGCCCCAGCATTTT. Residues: CAISEGTGGNQPQHF.

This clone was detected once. Here the CDR3 reads CASKGLDYEQYF. For the CDR3, the DNA is TGTGCCAGCAAAGGACTAGACTACGAGCAGTACTTC. The chain has TRBV2 and TRBJ2-7; 7 bases agree with TRBD2. CDR3 length: 12 residues. Germline assignment: CDR1 SNHLY and CDR2 FYNNEI. V gave up 7 bases and J gave up 3 bases; unmatched junction bases: 3.

In DNA form, the CDR3 reads TGTGCCAGCAGTCAGACTTTCACAGATACGCAGTATTTT. Protein sequence: CASSQTFTDTQYF. This chain links TRBV6-6 with TRBJ2-3; D gene ambiguous. This CDR3 has 13 amino acids. V was trimmed by 5 bases and J by 2 bases, leaving 8 bases between them. Germline CDR1 and CDR2: MNHNY and SVGAGI (reference sequence).

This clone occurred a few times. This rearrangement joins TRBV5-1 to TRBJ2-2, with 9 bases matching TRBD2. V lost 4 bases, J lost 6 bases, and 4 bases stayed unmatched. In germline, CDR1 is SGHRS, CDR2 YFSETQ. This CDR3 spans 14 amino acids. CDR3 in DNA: TGCGCCAGCAGCCGCGGGAGGGAGTCCGGGGAGCTGTTTTTT. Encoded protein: CASSRGRESGELFF. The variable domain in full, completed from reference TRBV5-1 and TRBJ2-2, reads KAGVTQTPRYLIKTRGQQVTLSCSPISGHRSVSWYQQTPGQGLQFLFEYFSETQRNKGNFPGRFSGRQFSNSRSEMNVSTLELGDSALYLCASSRGRESGELFFGEGSRLTVL.

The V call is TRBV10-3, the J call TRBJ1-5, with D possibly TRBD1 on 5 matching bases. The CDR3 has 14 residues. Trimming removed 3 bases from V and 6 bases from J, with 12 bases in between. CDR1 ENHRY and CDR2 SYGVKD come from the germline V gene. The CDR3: CAISERQLGQPQHF. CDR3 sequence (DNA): TGTGCCATCAGTGAAAGACAGCTCGGTCAGCCCCAGCATTTT.

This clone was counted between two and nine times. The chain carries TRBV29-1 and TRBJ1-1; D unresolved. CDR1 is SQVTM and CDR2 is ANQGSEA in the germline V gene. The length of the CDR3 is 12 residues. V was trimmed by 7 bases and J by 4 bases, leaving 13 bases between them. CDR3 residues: CSGILWATEAFF. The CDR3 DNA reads TGCAGCGGGATATTGTGGGCCACTGAAGCTTTCTTT.

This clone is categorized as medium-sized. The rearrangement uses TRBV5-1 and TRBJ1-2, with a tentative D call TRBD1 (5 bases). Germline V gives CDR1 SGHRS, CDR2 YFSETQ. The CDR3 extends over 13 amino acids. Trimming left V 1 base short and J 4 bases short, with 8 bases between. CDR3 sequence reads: CASSLRQIYGYTF. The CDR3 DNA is TGCGCCAGCAGCTTGAGACAGATCTATGGCTACACCTTC.

The CDR3 spells CASSSDRGAEAFF. CDR3 nucleotides: TGTGCCAGCAGTTCGGACAGGGGGGCTGAAGCTTTCTTT. The chain links TRBV5-6 to TRBJ1-1, with 10 bases identical to TRBD1. The germline CDR1 and CDR2 sequences are SGHDT and YYEEEE. The CDR3 contains 13 residues. V dropped 5 bases and J dropped 6; count of bases not matched to a gene: 4.

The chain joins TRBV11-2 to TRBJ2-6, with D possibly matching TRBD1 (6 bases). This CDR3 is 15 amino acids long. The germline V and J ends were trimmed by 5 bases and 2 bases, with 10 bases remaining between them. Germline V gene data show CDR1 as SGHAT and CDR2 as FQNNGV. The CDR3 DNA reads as TGTGCCAGCAGCATAACAGGGACTGGGGCCAACGTCCTGACTTTC. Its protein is CASSITGTGANVLTF.

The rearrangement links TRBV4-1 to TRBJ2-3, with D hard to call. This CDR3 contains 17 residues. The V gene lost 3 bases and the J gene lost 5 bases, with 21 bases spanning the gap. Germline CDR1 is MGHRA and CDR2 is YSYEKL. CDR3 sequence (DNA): TGCGCCAGCAGCCATCCCACCGACTCCACTCTAGTAGATACGCAGTATTTT. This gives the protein CASSHPTDSTLVDTQYF.

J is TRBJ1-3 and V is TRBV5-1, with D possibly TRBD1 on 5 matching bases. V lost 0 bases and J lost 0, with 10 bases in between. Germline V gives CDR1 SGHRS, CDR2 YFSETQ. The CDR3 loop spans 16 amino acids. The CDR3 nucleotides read TGCGCCAGCAGCTTGGGACAGTCCTCCTCTGGAAACACCATATATTTT. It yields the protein CASSLGQSSSGNTIYF. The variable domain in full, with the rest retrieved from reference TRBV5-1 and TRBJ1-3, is KAGVTQTPRYLIKTRGQQVTLSCSPISGHRSVSWYQQTPGQGLQFLFEYFSETQRNKGNFPGRFSGRQFSNSRSEMNVSTLELGDSALYLCASSLGQSSSGNTIYFGEGSWLTVV.

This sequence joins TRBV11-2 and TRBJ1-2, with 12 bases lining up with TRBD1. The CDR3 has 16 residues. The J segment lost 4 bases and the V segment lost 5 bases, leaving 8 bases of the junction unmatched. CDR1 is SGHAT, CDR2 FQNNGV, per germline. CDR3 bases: TGTGCCAGCAGCGCCCATGGGGACAGGGGGCGCTATGGCTACACCTTC. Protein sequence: CASSAHGDRGRYGYTF.